The next 29 T cell receptor beta chains were all read from a single sample in a study of CD8+CD57+ T cells in acquired aplastic anemia. According to the study, genomic DNA was the template for TCR beta VDJ and CDR3 profiling. TCRdb reprocessed the reads via MiXCR and lists one record per CDR3 protein. The sample yields some 290,000 distinct CDR3 sequences, around 60% seen once. The specimen sequenced was sorted CD4+, CD8+, or CD8+CD57+ T cells (not recorded which) from PBMCs. These receptor sequences come from a human donor with severe aplastic anemia or a healthy control (not recorded which).

This clonotype has a count of ten or more. The CDR3 loop reads CASSFQGSSYEQYF. The CDR3 DNA is TGCGCCAGCAGCTTTCAGGGAAGCTCCTACGAGCAGTACTTC. This chain uses TRBV5-1 with TRBJ2-7; perhaps TRBD1 as D (5 bases). V lost 2 bases and J 0 bases, leaving 9 bases between the germline ends. Per the germline V gene, CDR1 is SGHRS and CDR2 is YFSETQ. The CDR3 has 14 residues.

This clonotype was observed many times. J is TRBJ2-7 and V is TRBV4-2; possible D gene TRBD2, 5 bases. From germline, CDR1 is LGHNA and CDR2 YNFKEQ. The CDR3 consists of 14 residues. V was cut by 0 bases and J by 5 bases, with 11 bases left in between. The CDR3, as DNA: TGTGCCAGCAGCCAAGAGCCCAACGGGAACGAGCAGTACTTC. It specifies CASSQEPNGNEQYF.

Many counts were recorded for this clonotype. The chain couples TRBV5-5 to TRBJ1-1; D possibly corresponds to TRBD1 (6 bases). The CDR3 sequence is 15 residues long. With 3 bases removed from V and 4 bases from J, the gap between germline ends came to 16 bases. CDR1 is SGHKS and CDR2 is YYEKEE in the germline V gene (reference sequence). CDR3 residues: CASSYPRGGGTEAFF. CDR3 in DNA: TGTGCCAGCAGCTACCCCAGGGGAGGGGGCACTGAAGCTTTCTTT.

This clonotype has a count of ten or more. This rearrangement joins TRBV15 to TRBJ2-7; 9 bases fit TRBD2. The CDR3 spans 14 residues. CDR1 is LNHNV, CDR2 YYDKDF, per germline (reference sequence). V shed 8 bases, J shed 2 bases, and the junction held 7 bases outside the gene matches. CDR3 in DNA: TGTGCCACCCAGGGTGGCGGGGGGGCCTACGAGCAGTACTTC. It yields the protein CATQGGGGAYEQYF. The complete variable domain, with remaining parts taken from reference TRBV15 and TRBJ2-7, reads DAMVIQNPRYQVTQFGKPVTLSCSQTLNHNVMYWYQQKSSQAPKLLFHYYDKDFNNEADTPDNFQSRRPNTSFCFLDIRSPGLGDTAMYLCATQGGGGAYEQYFGPGTRLTVT.

About this clonotype itself: A junction boundary mismatches the germline segment, possibly from a read error. J is TRBJ1-2 and V is TRBV15; D gene unclear. The germline V gene encodes CDR1 LNHNV and CDR2 YYDKDF (reference sequence). This CDR3 contains 12 residues. The CDR3 reads CATSGGQDGYAF. CDR3 coding DNA: TGTGCCACCAGCGGAGGGCAGGATGGCTACGCCTTC. The whole variable domain, remainder taken from reference TRBV15 and TRBJ1-2, is DAMVIQNPRYQVTQFGKPVTLSCSQTLNHNVMYWYQQKSSQAPKLLFHYYDKDFNNEADTPDNFQSRRPNTSFCFLDIRSPGLGDTAMYLCATSGGQDGYAFGSGTRLTVV.

This clonotype was seen repeatedly, ten times or more. DNA for the CDR3: TGTGCCAGCAGTGACTCGACGGGTAGGGAAGCTTTCTTT. It yields the protein CASSDSTGREAFF. The chain combines TRBV6-4 with TRBJ1-1, with no clear D. This CDR3 is built from 13 residues. V lost 0 bases and J lost 8, with 10 bases in between. CDR1 MRHNA and CDR2 SNTAGT come from the germline V gene.

Ten or more counts support this clonotype. The CDR3 sequence is CASSRGGGLDQPQHF. CDR3 coding DNA: TGTGCCAGCAGCCGGGGCGGGGGATTGGATCAGCCCCAGCATTTT. This chain links TRBV5-6 with TRBJ1-5, with a tentative D call TRBD1 (5 bases). Germline loops: CDR1 SGHDT, CDR2 YYEEEE. This CDR3 has 15 residues. The V and J ends lost 4 bases and 5 bases respectively, with 16 bases between them.

The chain links TRBV6-1 to TRBJ2-3; possible D gene TRBD2, 5 bases. CDR1 and CDR2 (germline): MNHNS, SASEGT. The CDR3 is made up of 12 amino acids. V dropped 3 bases and J dropped 6 bases, with 7 bases sitting between them. Here the CDR3 reads CASSDGEDTQYF. The CDR3 DNA reads as TGTGCCAGCAGTGACGGGGAGGATACGCAGTATTTT.

There are many counts of this clonotype. This chain joins TRBV6-4 and TRBJ1-1; D ambiguous. Between the trimmed V and J ends, which lost 5 bases and 7 bases, there was a span of 17 bases. The length of the CDR3 is 14 residues. Germline CDR1 is MRHNA and CDR2 is SNTAGT. The CDR3 reads CASSHITGTGEAFF. The DNA for the CDR3 is TGTGCCAGCAGTCATATCACGGGTACGGGTGAAGCTTTCTTT.

This rearrangement joins TRBV12-3 or TRBV12-4 to TRBJ2-5; 11 bases are a match to TRBD1. This CDR3 contains 15 residues. Trimming cost V 3 bases and J 5 bases; bases outside gene matches: 5. The CDR3 coding sequence is TGTGCCAGCAGTTTCTGGACAGGGGGCCTTGAGACCCAGTACTTC. Amino acids: CASSFWTGGLETQYF.

The CDR3 DNA is TGCGCCAGCAGGACGGACAGGGCCAGGTACCAAGAGACCCAGTACTTC. The encoded protein is CASRTDRARYQETQYF. The chain recombines TRBV10-1 with TRBJ2-5, with 8 bases aligning to TRBD1. The CDR3 extends over 16 amino acids. After removal of 6 bases from V and 0 bases from J, the junction contained 9 bases not matched to a gene. In germline, CDR1 is WNHNN, CDR2 SYGVQD (reference sequence).

The chain recombines TRBV7-9 with TRBJ1-1; 8 bases are a match to TRBD1. V lost 4 bases, J lost 6 bases, and 4 bases stayed unmatched. Germline V gene lookup returns CDR1 SEHNR and CDR2 FQNEAQ (reference sequence). This CDR3 is built from 13 residues. The CDR3 reads CASSYTQGAEAFF. As DNA, the CDR3 is TGTGCCAGCAGCTACACACAGGGGGCTGAAGCTTTCTTT.

This clonotype was counted ten times or more. This chain joins TRBV14 and TRBJ2-1; D not certain. The CDR3 contains 14 residues. CDR1 is SGHDN, CDR2 FVKESK, per germline. Trimming stripped 0 bases from V and 9 bases from J, with 12 bases between. The chain's CDR3 is CASSQESTLGEQFF. The CDR3 DNA reads TGTGCCAGCAGCCAAGAGAGTACTCTAGGTGAGCAGTTCTTC. Using reference TRBV14 and TRBJ2-1 for the parts outside the CDR3, the full variable domain is EAGVTQFPSHSVIEKGQTVTLRCDPISGHDNLYWYRRVMGKEIKFLLHFVKESKQDESGMPNNRFLAERTGGTYSTLKVQPAELEDSGVYFCASSQESTLGEQFFGPGTRLTVL.

The genes are TRBV2 and TRBJ2-5; maybe TRBD1 (5 bases). This CDR3 has 12 residues. V was cut by 7 bases and J by 5 bases, with 11 bases left in between. Germline lookup yields CDR1 SNHLY and CDR2 FYNNEI. The CDR3 is CASKGRVETQYF. CDR3 sequence (DNA): TGTGCCAGCAAAGGCAGGGTTGAGACCCAGTACTTC.

The chain links TRBV19 to TRBJ1-3; 9 positions match TRBD1. Germline V lookup: CDR1 LNHDA, CDR2 SQIVND (reference sequence). The ends lost 3 bases at V and 6 bases at J; junction bases unmatched: 3. The CDR3 consists of 14 residues. The CDR3 spells CASSIWTGENTIYF. CDR3 nucleotide sequence: TGTGCCAGTAGTATTTGGACAGGGGAAAACACCATATATTTT.

The J gene is TRBJ2-1, the V gene TRBV2; no clear D gene. V was pared by 7 bases and J by 6 bases, with 10 bases between. The CDR3 loop spans 12 amino acids. CDR1 is SNHLY and CDR2 is FYNNEI in the germline V gene. The CDR3, as DNA: TGTGCCAGCAAACTCTTCGGCAATGAGCAGTTCTTC. It yields the protein CASKLFGNEQFF.

This clonotype appeared many times. This sequence joins TRBV19 and TRBJ1-5; tentative D call: TRBD1 (6 bases). The CDR3 length is 13 residues. Trimming left V 10 bases short and J 6 bases short, with 16 bases between. The germline gives CDR1 LNHDA, CDR2 SQIVND (reference sequence). The CDR3 sequence is CATAQGMTQPQHF. The CDR3 coding sequence is TGTGCCACCGCCCAGGGGATGACTCAGCCCCAGCATTTT. Full variable domain (rest looked up from reference TRBV19 and TRBJ1-5): DGGITQSPKYLFRKEGQNVTLSCEQNLNHDAMYWYRQDPGQGLRLIYYSQIVNDFQKGDIAEGYSVSREKKESFPLTVTSAQKNPTAFYLCATAQGMTQPQHFGDGTRLSIL.

This clonotype has ten or more counts. The rearrangement uses TRBV4-3 and TRBJ1-4, with a possible D match to TRBD1 (5 bases). In germline, CDR1 is LGHNA, CDR2 YSLEER. Trimming removed 1 base from V and 8 bases from J, with 14 bases in between. This CDR3 is 15 amino acids long. CDR3 loop: CASSQGQGSREKLFF. The CDR3 bases are TGCGCCAGCAGCCAAGGGCAGGGCAGCAGGGAAAAACTGTTTTTT.

The chain employs TRBV29-1 and TRBJ1-6; no definite D call. Germline values: CDR1 SQVTM, CDR2 ANQGSEA. CDR3 length: 12 residues. Trimming left V 4 bases short and J 9 bases short, with 10 bases between. CDR3 in DNA: TGCAGCGTTGGCGGGGTTGGTTCACCCCTCCACTTT. This gives the protein CSVGGVGSPLHF.

The V and J genes are TRBV7-6 and TRBJ1-3; the D is unclear. With 1 base removed from V and 0 bases from J, the gap between germline ends came to 13 bases. Germline CDR1 reads SGHVS; CDR2 reads FNYEAQ. The CDR3 covers 17 residues. The CDR3 sequence: CASSLEGRTDSGNTIYF. DNA for the CDR3: TGTGCCAGCAGCTTAGAGGGTCGCACGGACTCTGGAAACACCATATATTTT.

In its sample, this clonotype was seen once. Germline is not matched at one junction end, which may reflect a read error. This sequence joins TRBV4-1 and TRBJ1-6; 9 nucleotides align to TRBD1. This CDR3 is built from 16 residues. Germline-derived CDR1 and CDR2 are MGHRA and YSYEKL. The DNA for the CDR3 is TGTGCCAGCAGCCAGCCCGGACAGGGGCCAAGATCACCCCTCCACTTT. Amino acids: CASSQPGQGPRSPLHF.

Comments on this clonotype: Because the CDR3's place on the DNA is in doubt, the DNA is left out and the CDR3 is given as listed by TCRdb. V is TRBV6-5 and J is TRBJ2-2; TRBD1 is the table's D call, not checked against the DNA. The germline gives CDR1 MNHEY, CDR2 SVGAGI. 19 amino acids form the CDR3, both terminal residues included. The chain's CDR3 is CASSYSRPTGEQYFGELFF.

The CDR3 bases are TGTGCCAGCAGAAGGACAGGGACCGGCGAGCAGTACTTC. Translated, it gives CASRRTGTGEQYF. The chain joins TRBV25-1 to TRBJ2-7; TRBD1 matches at 8 bases. Germline V gives CDR1 MGHDK, CDR2 SYGVNS. This CDR3 spans 13 amino acids. Trimming at V came to 6 bases and at J to 6 bases, leaving 7 bases not matched to a gene.

This clonotype was counted ten times or more. The V and J genes are TRBV10-3 and TRBJ2-5; a weak D match, TRBD1 (5 bases). Germline V CDR1 and CDR2: ENHRY, SYGVKD. V lost 0 bases, J lost 5 bases, and 13 bases lay in between. The CDR3 has 15 residues. Written as DNA, the CDR3 is TGTGCCATCAGTGAGTCAGGGGTCCTGGGGGAGACCCAGTACTTC. The encoded protein is CAISESGVLGETQYF.

This clonotype was counted a few times. V and J are TRBV5-5 and TRBJ1-1, with unresolved D. The germline V and J ends were trimmed by 0 bases and 0 bases, with 6 bases remaining between them. From germline, CDR1 is SGHKS and CDR2 YYEKEE (reference sequence). This CDR3 is built from 14 residues. The CDR3 sequence: CASSLVRLNTEAFF. CDR3 sequence (DNA): TGTGCCAGCAGCTTGGTGCGATTGAACACTGAAGCTTTCTTT.

The genes are TRBV2 and TRBJ1-2; D is unclear. With 1 base removed from V and 11 bases from J, the gap between germline ends came to 8 bases. Germline CDR1 is SNHLY and CDR2 is FYNNEI. The CDR3 extends over 11 amino acids. In DNA form, the CDR3 reads TGTGCCAGCAGTGAAGAAGGGCCTTACACCTTC. Protein sequence: CASSEEGPYTF.

Concerning this clonotype: Since a much larger clone is just one base distant, this may be a read error. The chain employs TRBV4-2 and TRBJ2-3; tentative D call: TRBD1 (5 bases). This CDR3 is 15 amino acids long. Germline V gives CDR1 LGHNA, CDR2 YNFKEQ. V was clipped by 0 bases and J by 4 bases, with 11 bases between them. Here the CDR3 DNA reads TGTGCCAGCAGCCAAGATAGCAGGGCTTCAGATACGCAGTATTTT. This translates into CASSQDSRASDTQYF.

This clonotype has just a few counts. This chain uses TRBV18 with TRBJ2-7, with 7 bases that match TRBD2. Germline V gene data show CDR1 as KGHSH and CDR2 as LQKENI. The CDR3 contains 18 residues. V trimming: 6 bases; J trimming: 0 bases; junction bases outside the gene matches: 17. CDR3 sequence (DNA): TGTGCCAGCTCCCAAACCCTCCTTATAGCGGGCGGCTCCTACGAGCAGTACTTC. Encoded protein: CASSQTLLIAGGSYEQYF.

Here the CDR3 DNA reads TGCAGCGTTGCGAGAGGGGAGGGCGGGGAGCTGTTTTTT. Amino acid sequence: CSVARGEGGELFF. The rearrangement uses TRBV29-1 and TRBJ2-2; 7 bases are shared with TRBD2. Per germline, CDR1 SQVTM and CDR2 ANQGSEA. The CDR3 covers 13 residues. Trimming at V came to 4 bases and at J to 7 bases, leaving 6 bases not matched to a gene.